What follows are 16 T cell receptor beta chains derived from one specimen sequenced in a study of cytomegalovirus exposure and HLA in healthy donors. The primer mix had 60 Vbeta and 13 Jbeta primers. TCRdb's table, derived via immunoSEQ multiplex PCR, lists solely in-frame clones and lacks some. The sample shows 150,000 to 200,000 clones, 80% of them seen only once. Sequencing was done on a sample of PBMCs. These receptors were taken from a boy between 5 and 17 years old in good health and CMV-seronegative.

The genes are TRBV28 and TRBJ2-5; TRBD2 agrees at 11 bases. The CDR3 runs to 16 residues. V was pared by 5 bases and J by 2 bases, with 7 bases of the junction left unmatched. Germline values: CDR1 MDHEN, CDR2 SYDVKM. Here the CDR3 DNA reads TGTGCCAGCAGTGGGGAACTAGCGGGGGTTCAAGAGACCCAGTACTTC. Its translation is CASSGELAGVQETQYF.

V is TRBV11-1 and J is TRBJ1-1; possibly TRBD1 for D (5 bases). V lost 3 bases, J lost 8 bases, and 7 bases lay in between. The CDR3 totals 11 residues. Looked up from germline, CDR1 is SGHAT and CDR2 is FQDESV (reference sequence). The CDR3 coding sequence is TGTGCCAGCAGCTTGAACAGGGAAGCTTTCTTT. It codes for CASSLNREAFF. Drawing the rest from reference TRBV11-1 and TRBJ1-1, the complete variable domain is EAEVAQSPRYKITEKSQAVAFWCDPISGHATLYWYRQILGQGPELLVQFQDESVVDDSQLPKDRFSAERLKGVDSTLKIQPAELGDSAMYLCASSLNREAFFGQGTRLTVV.

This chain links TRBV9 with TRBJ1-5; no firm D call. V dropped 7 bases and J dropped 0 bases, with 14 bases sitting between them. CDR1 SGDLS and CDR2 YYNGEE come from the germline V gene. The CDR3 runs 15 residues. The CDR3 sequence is CASSPTHYSNQPQHF. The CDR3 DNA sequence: TGTGCCAGCTCCCCGACCCACTATAGCAATCAGCCCCAGCATTTT.

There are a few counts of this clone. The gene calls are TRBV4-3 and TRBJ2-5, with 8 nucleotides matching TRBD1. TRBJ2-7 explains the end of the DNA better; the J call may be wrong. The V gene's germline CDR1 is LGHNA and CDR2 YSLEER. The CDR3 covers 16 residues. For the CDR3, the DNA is TGCGCCAGCAGCCAAGAATACGGACAGGGATTTCACGAGCAGTACTTC. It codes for CASSQEYGQGFHEQYF.

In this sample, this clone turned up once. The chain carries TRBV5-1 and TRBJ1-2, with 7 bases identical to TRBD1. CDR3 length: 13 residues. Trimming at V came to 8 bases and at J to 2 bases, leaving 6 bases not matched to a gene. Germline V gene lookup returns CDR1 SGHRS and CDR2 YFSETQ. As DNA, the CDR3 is TGCGCCAGTCGACAGGGCCCAAACTATGGCTACACCTTC. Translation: CASRQGPNYGYTF.

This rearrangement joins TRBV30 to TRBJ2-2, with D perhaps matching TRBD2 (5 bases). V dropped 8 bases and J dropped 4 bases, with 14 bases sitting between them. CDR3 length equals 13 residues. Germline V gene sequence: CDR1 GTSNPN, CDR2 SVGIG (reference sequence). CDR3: CARNTRGTGELFF. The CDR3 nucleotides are TGTGCCCGTAATACCCGGGGCACCGGGGAGCTGTTTTTT.

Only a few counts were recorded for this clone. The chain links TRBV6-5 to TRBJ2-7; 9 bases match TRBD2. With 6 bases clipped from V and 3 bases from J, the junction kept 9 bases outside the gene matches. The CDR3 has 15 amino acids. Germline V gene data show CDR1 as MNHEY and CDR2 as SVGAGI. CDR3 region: CASRLGSGGYYEQYF. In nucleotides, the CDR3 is TGTGCCAGCAGACTAGGTAGCGGGGGATACTACGAGCAGTACTTC.

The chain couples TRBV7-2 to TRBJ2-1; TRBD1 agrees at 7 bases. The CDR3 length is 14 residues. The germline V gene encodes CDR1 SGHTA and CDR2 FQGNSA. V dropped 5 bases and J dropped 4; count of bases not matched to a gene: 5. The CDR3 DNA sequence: TGTGCCAGCAGCGGGACAGTGAAGTACAATGAGCAGTTCTTC. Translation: CASSGTVKYNEQFF. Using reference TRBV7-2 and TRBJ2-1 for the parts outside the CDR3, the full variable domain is GAGVSQSPSNKVTEKGKDVELRCDPISGHTALYWYRQSLGQGLEFLIYFQGNSAPDKSGLPSDRFSAERTGGSVSTLTIQRTQQEDSAVYLCASSGTVKYNEQFFGPGTRLTVL.

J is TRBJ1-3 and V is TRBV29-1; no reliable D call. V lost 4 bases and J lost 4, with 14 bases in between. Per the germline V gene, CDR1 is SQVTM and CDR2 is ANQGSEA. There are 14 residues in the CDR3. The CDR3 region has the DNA TGCAGCGTTGGAGTCCCTGAGGGCGGAAACACCATATATTTT. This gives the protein CSVGVPEGGNTIYF.

The CDR3 here is CATSRQGNTEAFF. The CDR3 region has the DNA TGTGCCACCAGCAGGCAGGGTAACACTGAAGCTTTCTTT. V gene TRBV15 combines with J gene TRBJ1-1; tentative D call: TRBD1 (5 bases). CDR1 is LNHNV and CDR2 is YYDKDF in the germline V gene (reference sequence). V lost 3 bases and J lost 2, with 7 bases in between. The CDR3 consists of 13 residues.

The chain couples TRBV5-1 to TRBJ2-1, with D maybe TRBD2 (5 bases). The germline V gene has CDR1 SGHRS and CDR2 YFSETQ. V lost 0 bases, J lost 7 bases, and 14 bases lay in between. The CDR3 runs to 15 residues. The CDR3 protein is CASSLDGGVGNEQFF. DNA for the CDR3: TGCGCCAGCAGCTTGGATGGAGGAGTAGGGAATGAGCAGTTCTTC.

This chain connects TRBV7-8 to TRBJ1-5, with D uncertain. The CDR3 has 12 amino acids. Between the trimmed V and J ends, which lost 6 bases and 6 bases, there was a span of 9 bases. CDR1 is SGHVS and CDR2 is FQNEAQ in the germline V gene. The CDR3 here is CASSSPGQPQHF. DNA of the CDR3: TGTGCCAGCAGTTCACCGGGTCAGCCCCAGCATTTT.

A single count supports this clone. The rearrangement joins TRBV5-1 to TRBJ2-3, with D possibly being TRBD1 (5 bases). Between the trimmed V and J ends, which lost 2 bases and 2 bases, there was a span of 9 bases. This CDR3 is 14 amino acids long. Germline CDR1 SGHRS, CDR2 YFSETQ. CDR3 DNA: TGCGCCAGCAGCTTCCTGGGGCCCACAGATACGCAGTATTTT. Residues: CASSFLGPTDTQYF.

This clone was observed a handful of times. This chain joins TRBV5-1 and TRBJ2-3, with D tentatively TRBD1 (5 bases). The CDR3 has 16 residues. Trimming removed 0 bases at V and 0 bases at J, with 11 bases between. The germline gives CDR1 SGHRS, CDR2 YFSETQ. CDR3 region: CASSLAEGASTDTQYF. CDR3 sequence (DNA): TGCGCCAGCAGCTTGGCCGAAGGGGCTAGCACAGATACGCAGTATTTT.

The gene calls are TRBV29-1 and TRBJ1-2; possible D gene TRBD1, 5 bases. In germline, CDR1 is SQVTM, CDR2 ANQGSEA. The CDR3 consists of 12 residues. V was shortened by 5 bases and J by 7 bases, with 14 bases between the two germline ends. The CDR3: CSVNQGLTGYTF. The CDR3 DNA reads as TGCAGCGTTAATCAGGGTTTAACTGGCTACACCTTC.

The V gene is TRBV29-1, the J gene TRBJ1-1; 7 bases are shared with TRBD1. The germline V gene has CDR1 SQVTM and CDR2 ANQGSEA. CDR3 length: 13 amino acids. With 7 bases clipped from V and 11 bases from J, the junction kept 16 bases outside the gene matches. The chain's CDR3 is CSDGTVQGPGAFF. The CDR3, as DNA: TGCAGCGATGGGACAGTGCAAGGACCCGGGGCTTTCTTT.